Presented here are 13 T cell receptor beta chains from one specimen sequenced in a study of OX40 agonist ivuxolimab in advanced cancers. Assay: immunoSEQ multiplex PCR; the TCRdb copy retains only in-frame clones and omits some. The sample has over 10,000 clones, more than 75% seen once. The sequencing here drew on CD4+ or CD8+ T cells sorted from blood, taken in a trial of the OX40 agonist ivuxolimab. Source of these receptors: an adult with an advanced solid tumor such as melanoma, head and neck, liver or kidney cancer.

This clone occurred a few times. The gene calls are TRBV7-2 and TRBJ1-1; the D gene is possibly TRBD1 (5 bases). CDR1 is SGHTA and CDR2 is FQGNSA in the germline V gene. V was trimmed by 1 base and J by 4 bases, leaving 16 bases between them. The CDR3 sequence is 16 residues long. Here the CDR3 reads CASSLGFAGTSTEAFF. Here the CDR3 DNA reads TGTGCCAGCAGCTTAGGGTTTGCGGGGACCAGCACTGAAGCTTTCTTT.

The CDR3 nucleotides read TGTGCCAGCAGTTTATCGGGACAGGGAATGTCTGGCTACACCTTC. Residues: CASSLSGQGMSGYTF. The chain couples TRBV27 to TRBJ1-2; 9 positions agree with TRBD1. Germline CDR1 MNHEY, CDR2 SMNVEV (reference sequence). The CDR3 consists of 15 residues. The junction had 6 bases not matched to a gene; V was cut back by 0 bases and J by 7 bases.

The rearrangement links TRBV6-9 to TRBJ1-1, with TRBD1 as a possible D gene (6 bases). Between the trimmed V and J ends, which lost 3 bases and 7 bases, there was a span of 15 bases. The germline gives CDR1 MNHGY, CDR2 SVAAGI. This CDR3 is built from 14 residues. The CDR3 reads CASSYTTGTSEAFF. Written as DNA, the CDR3 is TGTGCCAGCAGTTACACGACAGGAACAAGTGAAGCTTTCTTT.

This chain joins TRBV15 and TRBJ2-7; the D call may be TRBD1 or TRBD2 (5 bases each). CDR1 is LNHNV and CDR2 is YYDKDF in the germline V gene (reference sequence). V lost 9 bases, J lost 4 bases, and 13 bases lay in between. The CDR3 spans 12 residues. This CDR3 is CATGERFYEQYF. DNA of the CDR3: TGTGCCACGGGGGAGAGGTTTTACGAGCAGTACTTC.

The chain links TRBV6-5 to TRBJ1-2; D not resolved. Germline V gene lookup returns CDR1 MNHEY and CDR2 SVGAGI. This CDR3 has 13 residues. With 6 bases removed from V and 3 bases from J, the gap between germline ends came to 11 bases. CDR3 residues: CASSPTVDYGYTF. The CDR3 DNA is TGTGCCAGCAGCCCTACTGTGGACTATGGCTACACCTTC.

The V and J genes are TRBV7-3 and TRBJ2-6; TRBD1 is a possible D gene (5 bases). CDR1 and CDR2 (germline): SGHTA, FQGTGA. The CDR3 extends over 15 amino acids. V was pared by 5 bases and J by 3 bases, with 11 bases between. The CDR3 region has the DNA TGTGCCAGCAGCCCGACAGCGAATGGGGCCAACGTCCTGACTTTC. Residues: CASSPTANGANVLTF.

V usage is TRBV7-6 and J usage is TRBJ2-3; 14 bases line up with TRBD2. Germline V gives CDR1 SGHVS, CDR2 FNYEAQ. The CDR3 spans 18 residues. The V and J ends lost 4 bases and 0 bases, in that order; junction bases with no gene match: 6. The CDR3 reads CASSSGLAGVDSTDTQYF. The CDR3 DNA reads TGTGCCAGCAGCTCGGGACTAGCGGGAGTTGATAGCACAGATACGCAGTATTTT.

This chain joins TRBV11-2 and TRBJ1-5; D gene ambiguous. The germline V and J ends were trimmed by 2 bases and 0 bases, with 5 bases remaining between them. The CDR3 totals 14 residues. Germline assignment: CDR1 SGHAT and CDR2 FQNNGV. The chain's CDR3 is CASSLYSSNQPQHF. The CDR3 coding sequence is TGTGCCAGCAGCTTATATAGTAGCAATCAGCCCCAGCATTTT. The full variable domain, rest sourced from reference TRBV11-2 and TRBJ1-5, is EAGVAQSPRYKIIEKRQSVAFWCNPISGHATLYWYQQILGQGPKLLIQFQNNGVVDDSQLPKDRFSAERLKGVDSTLKIQPAKLEDSAVYLCASSLYSSNQPQHFGDGTRLSIL.

V and J are TRBV19 and TRBJ1-1; D is ambiguous. CDR3 length: 13 amino acids. Per the germline V gene, CDR1 is LNHDA and CDR2 is SQIVND (reference sequence). V was trimmed by 3 bases and J by 2 bases, leaving 7 bases between them. CDR3 in amino acids: CASSIVSNTEAFF. For the CDR3, the DNA is TGTGCCAGTAGTATCGTCAGTAACACTGAAGCTTTCTTT.

V and J are TRBV28 and TRBJ1-1, with 9 bases that match TRBD1. V shed 5 bases, J shed 0 bases, and the junction held 10 bases outside the gene matches. This CDR3 is built from 17 residues. Germline CDR1 MDHEN, CDR2 SYDVKM. The CDR3 nucleotides read TGTGCCAGCAGTCTAACAGGGGGCTTAGGGGTGAACACTGAAGCTTTCTTT. This gives the protein CASSLTGGLGVNTEAFF.

This clone is labeled as hyperexpanded (1% or more). Other DNA sequences from this sample encode an identical CDR3 as well. This chain joins TRBV9 and TRBJ1-1; D is unresolved. Per germline, CDR1 SGDLS and CDR2 YYNGEE. This CDR3 spans 12 amino acids. V shed 3 bases and J shed 2 bases, with 5 bases lying between them. The CDR3 spells CASSGSNTEAFF. CDR3 DNA sequence: TGTGCCAGCAGCGGTAGTAACACTGAAGCTTTCTTT.

This rearrangement joins TRBV4-1 to TRBJ2-7; TRBD1 aligns across 9 bases. The CDR3 totals 15 residues. Germline loops: CDR1 MGHRA, CDR2 YSYEKL. V dropped 7 bases and J dropped 0; count of bases not matched to a gene: 7. In DNA form, the CDR3 reads TGCGCCAGCACCCTGGACAGGGGCGTCTCCTACGAGCAGTACTTC. Its protein product is CASTLDRGVSYEQYF.

The rearrangement joins TRBV11-2 to TRBJ2-1; D unclear. Germline V gene data show CDR1 as SGHAT and CDR2 as FQNNGV. This CDR3 contains 12 residues. V lost 1 base to trimming and J lost 6 bases, with 4 bases between them. The CDR3 here is CASSLVGNEQFF. CDR3 sequence (DNA): TGTGCCAGCAGCTTAGTGGGCAATGAGCAGTTCTTC.